The 5 T cell receptor beta chains listed next were all sequenced from one sample in a study of early T cells in non-severe SARS-CoV-2 infection. TCRdb reprocessed the 5' RACE reads with MiXCR, giving one entry per CDR3 protein. The repertoire holds fewer than 130,000 distinct CDR3 sequences, with around an eighth as singletons. The sequences come from whole blood, collected at baseline. These receptors came from an adult who was a healthcare worker with PCR-confirmed SARS-CoV-2 infection or an uninfected control (not recorded which).

As DNA, the CDR3 is TGCAGCGTTGCCTGGCCCCCGGGGCGGAACACTGAAGCTTTCTTT. Protein sequence: CSVAWPPGRNTEAFF. This rearrangement joins TRBV29-1 to TRBJ1-1; TRBD1 is a possible D gene (5 bases). From germline, CDR1 is SQVTM and CDR2 ANQGSEA. V was clipped by 4 bases and J by 1 base, with 16 bases between them. This CDR3 has 15 amino acids.

The chain links TRBV21-1 to TRBJ2-7. TRBV21-1 is a recognized pseudogene. The CDR3 is 12 amino acids. The CDR3 coding sequence is TGTGCCAGCAGCCTCGAGTACTACGAGCAGTACTTC. This codes for CASSLEYYEQYF.

The chain is built from TRBV20-1 and TRBJ2-7; tentatively, D is TRBD2 (5 bases). Per germline, CDR1 DFQATT and CDR2 SNEGSKA (reference sequence). Trimming took 2 bases from V and 5 from J, leaving 16 bases between them. CDR3 length: 14 residues. CDR3 DNA sequence: TGCAGTGCTAGAAATGTCCGGGGTTGGGACGAGCAGTACTTC. It translates to CSARNVRGWDEQYF.

This clonotype turned up a few times. The genes are TRBV12-3 or TRBV12-4 and TRBJ1-4, with 9 bases identical to TRBD1. CDR3 length equals 17 residues. The trim removed 5 bases at V and 8 bases at J, leaving 15 bases unmatched. DNA for the CDR3: TGTGCCAGCAGTGCCGGGACAGGGACGTCGGTTTGGGAAAAACTGTTTTTT. Translated, it gives CASSAGTGTSVWEKLFF.

In this sample, this clonotype turned up a few times. The chain recombines TRBV29-1 with TRBJ2-3, with 8 bases identical to TRBD2. This CDR3 region has 13 residues. Trimming took 3 bases from V and 5 from J; bases not matched to a gene: 4. Germline CDR1 SQVTM, CDR2 ANQGSEA. The CDR3 here is CSVEASGLDTQYF. The CDR3 DNA is TGCAGCGTTGAGGCTAGCGGGTTAGATACGCAGTATTTT.